This T cell receptor beta chain stems from a study of blood T cell repertoires in COVID-19. Study background: There were acute and convalescent COVID-19 samples, and they came from the United States, Italy and Spain.

Original data processing: It was from reference gene primer amplification that nucleated cell counts were estimated. Data came from immunoSEQ multiplex PCR; TCRdb stores just in-frame clones and leaves some out. Clone size and V and J calls were adopted from that table, with D and trimming inferred from the DNA. The table lists roughly 86,000 clones, around four fifths of them singletons. The germline CDR1 and CDR2 sequences are SGHVS and FNYEAQ. The CDR3 runs 14 residues. V lost 5 bases and J lost 0, with 7 bases in between. The sequencing sample was made of peripheral blood. This receptor was identified in a man between 45 and 60 years old with acute or convalescent COVID-19. This chain links TRBV7-6 with TRBJ1-4; possible D gene TRBD1, 5 bases. CDR3 DNA: TGTGCCAGCAGCCAACAGGCAACTAATGAAAAACTGTTTTTT. Protein: CASSQQATNEKLFF.